The 29 T cell receptor beta chains reported below all come from one sample, sequenced in a study of CD8 T cells in ankylosing spondylitis. Via MiXCR, TCRdb re-called the 5' RACE reads, giving one row per CDR3 protein. The data contain about 220,000 distinct CDR3 sequences, roughly 25% of them singletons. The sample comprised blood, either unsorted or a sorted T cell fraction (not recorded which). The source of these receptors is a male donor with ankylosing spondylitis or in good health (not recorded which).

The chain combines TRBV20-1 with TRBJ1-6; 8 positions agree with TRBD1. V shed 6 bases and J 9 bases; nucleotides not matched to a gene: 7. Germline CDR1 reads DFQATT; CDR2 reads SNEGSKA (reference sequence). This CDR3 is 13 amino acids long. The CDR3 DNA sequence: TGCAGTGCACCTAGGACAGGGCGTTCACCCCTCCACTTT. It encodes CSAPRTGRSPLHF.

This chain uses TRBV7-6 with TRBJ2-2; 15 positions agree with TRBD2. CDR1 SGHVS and CDR2 FNYEAQ come from the germline V gene. The CDR3 contains 19 residues. The V gene end was trimmed by 4 bases and the J gene end by 4 bases; junction bases not matched to a gene: 10. CDR3 residues: CASSSPGLAGGSATGELFF. DNA of the CDR3: TGTGCCAGCAGCTCGCCGGGACTAGCGGGAGGAAGTGCCACCGGGGAGCTGTTTTTT.

There are a few counts of this clonotype. The genes are TRBV20-1 and TRBJ2-4; D could derive from TRBD1 or TRBD2 (5 bases each). The CDR3 totals 13 residues. Germline lookup yields CDR1 DFQATT and CDR2 SNEGSKA (reference sequence). Deletions cut 5 bases from V and 9 bases from J, with 17 bases between. The CDR3 bases are TGCAGTGCTCCCCCCCCCGGGGCCAGCATTCAGTACTTC. Its protein product is CSAPPPGASIQYF.

The table lists this clonotype with many counts. The chain is built from TRBV12-3 or TRBV12-4 and TRBJ2-7; D is uncertain. The CDR3 sequence is 14 residues long. Deletions cut 4 bases from V and 3 bases from J, with 13 bases between. CDR3 sequence (DNA): TGTGCCAGCAGTTCGTTACTCAAAAGCTACGAGCAGTACTTC. This translates into CASSSLLKSYEQYF.

This chain joins TRBV2 and TRBJ1-5, with 8 bases identical to TRBD1. The CDR3 consists of 14 residues. In germline, CDR1 is SNHLY, CDR2 FYNNEI. V lost 3 bases and J lost 4; bases outside the gene matches: 2. CDR3 region: CASSEQGANQPQHF. CDR3 DNA sequence: TGTGCCAGCAGTGAGCAGGGGGCTAATCAGCCCCAGCATTTT.

There are a few counts of this clonotype. The chain is built from TRBV5-1 and TRBJ2-3; D possibly corresponds to TRBD2 (6 bases). Germline V gene sequence: CDR1 SGHRS, CDR2 YFSETQ. This CDR3 has 15 residues. Between the trimmed V and J ends, which lost 3 bases and 0 bases, there was a span of 11 bases. The chain's CDR3 is CASSWGTSSTDTQYF. As DNA, the CDR3 is TGCGCCAGCAGCTGGGGGACTTCTAGCACAGATACGCAGTATTTT. Combining the CDR3 with reference TRBV5-1 and TRBJ2-3 gives the whole variable domain KAGVTQTPRYLIKTRGQQVTLSCSPISGHRSVSWYQQTPGQGLQFLFEYFSETQRNKGNFPGRFSGRQFSNSRSEMNVSTLELGDSALYLCASSWGTSSTDTQYFGPGTRLTVL.

This clonotype was seen at least ten times. The chain joins TRBV5-1 to TRBJ1-1; no clear D. This CDR3 has 13 amino acids. Germline CDR1 is SGHRS and CDR2 is YFSETQ. V lost 0 bases and J lost 4, with 7 bases in between. CDR3 region: CASSLGGLTEAFF. In DNA form, the CDR3 reads TGCGCCAGCAGCTTGGGCGGACTCACTGAAGCTTTCTTT. The variable domain in full, with the rest retrieved from reference TRBV5-1 and TRBJ1-1, is KAGVTQTPRYLIKTRGQQVTLSCSPISGHRSVSWYQQTPGQGLQFLFEYFSETQRNKGNFPGRFSGRQFSNSRSEMNVSTLELGDSALYLCASSLGGLTEAFFGQGTRLTVV.

The chain is built from TRBV9 and TRBJ2-1, with 8 bases identical to TRBD2. The germline CDR1 and CDR2 sequences are SGDLS and YYNGEE. The length of the CDR3 is 16 residues. V gave up 3 bases and J gave up 9 bases; unmatched junction bases: 14. The CDR3 nucleotides are TGTGCCAGCAGCGCGCCGAGACGGGAGGGCCTCGGTGAGCAGTTCTTC. Translation: CASSAPRREGLGEQFF.

This sequence joins TRBV5-1 and TRBJ1-2; D uncertain. Germline lookup yields CDR1 SGHRS and CDR2 YFSETQ. Trimming removed 0 bases at V and 0 bases at J, with 6 bases between. The CDR3 consists of 14 residues. The CDR3 is CASSLGHPNYGYTF. In nucleotides, the CDR3 is TGCGCCAGCAGCTTGGGACATCCTAACTATGGCTACACCTTC. The full variable domain, its missing parts supplied by reference TRBV5-1 and TRBJ1-2, is KAGVTQTPRYLIKTRGQQVTLSCSPISGHRSVSWYQQTPGQGLQFLFEYFSETQRNKGNFPGRFSGRQFSNSRSEMNVSTLELGDSALYLCASSLGHPNYGYTFGSGTRLTVV.

This clonotype has only a few counts. This chain links TRBV6-5 with TRBJ2-4; D is possibly TRBD1 (6 bases). V lost 10 bases, J lost 9 bases, and 16 bases lay in between. This CDR3 has 12 residues. Germline V lookup: CDR1 MNHEY, CDR2 SVGAGI. CDR3 loop: CATAGEVGIQYF. CDR3 coding DNA: TGTGCCACCGCAGGGGAAGTAGGCATTCAGTACTTC.

This clonotype was detected many times. The V gene is TRBV28, the J gene TRBJ2-1; perhaps TRBD2 as D (6 bases). Trimming removed 7 bases from V and 4 bases from J, with 14 bases in between. Germline CDR1 is MDHEN and CDR2 is SYDVKM. The CDR3 totals 14 residues. Here the CDR3 reads CASTGGPGYNEQFF. The CDR3 DNA is TGTGCCAGCACCGGAGGGCCGGGTTACAATGAGCAGTTCTTC.

This clonotype has a count of ten or more. V and J are TRBV20-1 and TRBJ2-1; 11 bases fit TRBD2. The CDR3 sequence is 20 residues long. Germline loops: CDR1 DFQATT, CDR2 SNEGSKA (reference sequence). V lost 0 bases, J lost 9 bases, and 22 bases stayed unmatched. Here the CDR3 DNA reads TGCAGTGCTAGAGATCAGGGCGGTAGCGGGAGGGCCCGTTTACCCAGTGAGCAGTTCTTC. Amino acid sequence: CSARDQGGSGRARLPSEQFF.

This clonotype was detected a few times. The germline gene is not matched at one end of the junction; a read error may be the cause. This chain joins TRBV7-7 and TRBJ2-5; 11 positions agree with TRBD1. The CDR3 length is 15 residues. CDR1 SSHAT and CDR2 FNYEAQ come from the germline V gene (reference sequence). CDR3 amino acids: CASSRRDRGIATQYF. The CDR3 DNA reads TGTGCTAGCAGCCGCCGGGACAGGGGGATTGCGACCCAGTACTTC.

This clonotype was detected ten times or more. The chain combines TRBV12-5 with TRBJ2-1; no reliable D call. Between the trimmed V and J ends, which lost 2 bases and 9 bases, there was a span of 8 bases. Germline values: CDR1 LGHNT, CDR2 FRNRAP. The CDR3 is 12 amino acids. The CDR3 reads CASGLTKSEQFF. The CDR3 DNA follows: TGTGCTAGTGGTTTGACTAAGAGTGAGCAGTTCTTC.

This clonotype was seen only a few times. CDR3 sequence (DNA): TGCAGTGCTAGGACGGGGACAGGGTGGGAGACCCAGTACTTC. Translation gives CSARTGTGWETQYF. The chain employs TRBV20-1 and TRBJ2-5; 9 nucleotides align to TRBD1. V gave up 3 bases and J gave up 5 bases; unmatched junction bases: 7. There are 14 residues in the CDR3. CDR1 and CDR2 from the germline V gene are DFQATT and SNEGSKA (reference sequence).

The gene calls are TRBV20-1 and TRBJ1-2; D possibly corresponds to TRBD1 (5 bases). Germline V gene data show CDR1 as DFQATT and CDR2 as SNEGSKA (reference sequence). Trimming shortened V by 1 base and J by 6 bases, and 15 bases separated the two germline ends. The CDR3 has 14 amino acids. The DNA of the CDR3 is TGCAGTGCTAGAGGCCCGGACACCTTCAATGGCTACACCTTC. Translating gives CSARGPDTFNGYTF.

The chain joins TRBV15 to TRBJ2-7; D remains ambiguous. Germline values: CDR1 LNHNV, CDR2 YYDKDF (reference sequence). Trimming removed 4 bases at V and 0 bases at J, with 13 bases between. This CDR3 has 15 residues. CDR3 protein: CATSKRVQSSYEQYF. CDR3 in DNA: TGTGCCACCAGCAAAAGAGTACAGAGCTCCTACGAGCAGTACTTC. The full variable domain, rest sourced from reference TRBV15 and TRBJ2-7, is DAMVIQNPRYQVTQFGKPVTLSCSQTLNHNVMYWYQQKSSQAPKLLFHYYDKDFNNEADTPDNFQSRRPNTSFCFLDIRSPGLGDTAMYLCATSKRVQSSYEQYFGPGTRLTVT.

The rearrangement joins TRBV29-1 to TRBJ2-3; TRBD2 aligns across 13 bases. J gave up 3 bases and V 4 bases, and 7 bases lay outside the gene matches. This CDR3 has 16 amino acids. In germline, CDR1 is SQVTM, CDR2 ANQGSEA. The CDR3: CSVGLGTSGTTDTQYF. CDR3 DNA sequence: TGCAGCGTTGGGCTAGGGACTAGCGGGACTACAGATACGCAGTATTTT.

This clonotype was seen repeatedly, ten times or more. This sequence joins TRBV3-1 and TRBJ1-5; TRBD1 aligns across 8 bases. The CDR3 covers 15 residues. Germline V gene lookup returns CDR1 LGHDT and CDR2 YNNKEL (reference sequence). The junction had 5 bases not matched to a gene; V was cut back by 1 base and J by 6 bases. The CDR3 loop is CASSQGQGTGQPQHF. The CDR3, as DNA: TGTGCCAGCAGCCAAGGACAGGGGACCGGTCAGCCCCAGCATTTT.

This clonotype was found many times. J is TRBJ2-1 and V is TRBV3-1; TRBD2 matches at 8 bases. CDR1 is LGHDT and CDR2 is YNNKEL in the germline V gene (reference sequence). CDR3 length equals 13 residues. With 4 bases clipped from V and 5 bases from J, the junction kept 1 base outside the gene matches. The CDR3, as DNA: TGTGCCAGCAGCCCACTAGCGGACAATGAGCAGTTCTTC. This encodes CASSPLADNEQFF.

This chain uses TRBV12-3 or TRBV12-4 with TRBJ1-3, with unresolved D. V gave up 5 bases and J gave up 0 bases, with 11 bases separating them. The CDR3 extends over 15 amino acids. The CDR3 sequence: CASSPGLTSGNTIYF. The CDR3 DNA reads TGTGCCAGCAGTCCTGGACTCACCTCTGGAAACACCATATATTTT.

This clonotype was counted many times. The chain has TRBV12-3 or TRBV12-4 and TRBJ2-7, with a tentative D call TRBD1 (5 bases). V lost 5 bases, J lost 5 bases, and 16 bases lay in between. The CDR3 runs to 14 residues. The CDR3 coding sequence is TGTGCCAGCAGTCCCCAGGGAAGGCCCCACGAGCAGTACTTC. Translated, it gives CASSPQGRPHEQYF.

The V and J genes are TRBV6-2 or TRBV6-3 and TRBJ2-5, with 12 bases matching TRBD2. CDR1 is MNHEY and CDR2 is SVGEGT in the germline V gene. V lost 2 bases to trimming and J lost 2 bases; unmatched junction nucleotides: 15. The CDR3 consists of 20 residues. Written as DNA, the CDR3 is TGTGCCAGCAGTTACCGAAAATCTAGCGGGAGGGCCGTGAGGCAAGAGACCCAGTACTTC. It encodes CASSYRKSSGRAVRQETQYF.

The chain links TRBV6-1 to TRBJ1-2; a possible D gene is TRBD1 (5 bases). Germline-derived CDR1 and CDR2 are MNHNS and SASEGT. V shed 7 bases and J shed 4 bases, with 16 bases lying between them. The CDR3 has 14 residues. CDR3 DNA sequence: TGTGCCAGCATCGACGGGGCCGTTACCTATGGCTACACCTTC. It yields the protein CASIDGAVTYGYTF.

To note about this clonotype: Just one base apart from a much larger clone, this may be a read error. V is TRBV11-2 and J is TRBJ2-5; D remains unclear. V lost 0 bases and J 3 bases, leaving 5 bases between the germline ends. The CDR3 is 13 amino acids. Germline CDR1 reads SGHAT; CDR2 reads FQNNGV. CDR3 sequence reads: CASSLEPEETQYF. CDR3 sequence (DNA): TGTGCCAGCAGCTTAGAACCGGAAGAGACCCAGTACTTC.

This clonotype occurred many times. The chain joins TRBV7-9 to TRBJ2-7; TRBD1 aligns across 7 bases. Germline trimming cut 1 base from V and 2 bases from J; bases unmatched to any gene: 5. The CDR3 has 15 amino acids. From germline, CDR1 is SEHNR and CDR2 FQNEAQ (reference sequence). CDR3 sequence (DNA): TGTGCCAGCAGCTTAGACAGACAGGGCACCTACGAGCAGTACTTC. Its translation is CASSLDRQGTYEQYF. The whole variable domain, filled in from reference TRBV7-9 and TRBJ2-7, reads DTGVSQNPRHKITKRGQNVTFRCDPISEHNRLYWYRQTLGQGPEFLTYFQNEAQLEKSRLLSDRFSAERPKGSFSTLEIQRTEQGDSAMYLCASSLDRQGTYEQYFGPGTRLTVT.

CDR3 loop: CASSPRPSGNTDTQYF. CDR3 bases: TGTGCCAGCAGCCCAAGGCCGTCAGGGAACACAGATACGCAGTATTTT. The genes are TRBV7-9 and TRBJ2-3, with D possibly matching TRBD1 (5 bases). CDR3 size: 16 residues. Germline CDR1 SEHNR, CDR2 FQNEAQ (reference sequence). V lost 5 bases to trimming and J lost 2 bases, with 17 bases between them.

V gene TRBV12-3 or TRBV12-4 combines with J gene TRBJ2-3, with TRBD2 as a possible D gene (5 bases). This CDR3 is built from 14 residues. V was shortened by 3 bases and J by 4 bases, with 11 bases between the two germline ends. CDR3 coding DNA: TGTGCCAGCAGTTTTAACCCGGGGTCAGATACGCAGTATTTT. Residues: CASSFNPGSDTQYF.

This clonotype was recorded at least ten times. This chain uses TRBV12-3 or TRBV12-4 with TRBJ1-1; 10 bases are a match to TRBD1. V was pared by 6 bases and J by 6 bases, with 13 bases of the junction left unmatched. The CDR3 extends over 16 amino acids. CDR3 bases: TGTGCCAGCAGGGCCAGACAGGGGGCACCGGCCGCTGAAGCTTTCTTT. Residues: CASRARQGAPAAEAFF.